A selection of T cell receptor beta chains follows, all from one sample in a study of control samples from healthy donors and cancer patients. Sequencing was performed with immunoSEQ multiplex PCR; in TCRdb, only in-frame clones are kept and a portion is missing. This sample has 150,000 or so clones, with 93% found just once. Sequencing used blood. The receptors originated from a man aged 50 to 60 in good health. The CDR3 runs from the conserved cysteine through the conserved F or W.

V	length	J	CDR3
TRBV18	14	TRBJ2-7	CASSPPSGSYEQYF
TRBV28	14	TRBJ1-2	CASSLTRRRDGYTF
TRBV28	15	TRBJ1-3	CASSLLQGSGNTIYF
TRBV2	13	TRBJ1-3	CASSEPQTPTIYF
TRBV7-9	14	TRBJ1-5	CASSFTGTGQPQHF
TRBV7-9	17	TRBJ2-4	CASSSGLAGEAGNIQYF
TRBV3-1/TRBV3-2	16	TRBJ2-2	CASSPWGQINTGELFF
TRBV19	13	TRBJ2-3	CASSFRQTDTQYF
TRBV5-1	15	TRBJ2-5	CASSLAVTRRETQYF
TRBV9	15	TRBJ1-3	CASSASRGSGNTIYF
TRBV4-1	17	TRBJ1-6	CASSQVNLGFLDSPLHF
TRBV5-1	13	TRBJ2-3	CASSPIPTDTQYF
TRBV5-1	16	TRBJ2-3	CASSLGSGRTTDTQYF
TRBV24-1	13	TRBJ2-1	CATSDFEAGGQFF
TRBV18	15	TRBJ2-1	CASSPGTSGPPRLFF
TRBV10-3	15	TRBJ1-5	CAISEAQGGDQPQHF
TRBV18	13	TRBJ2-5	CASSPNSEETQYF
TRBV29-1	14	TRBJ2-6	CSVESRSGANVLTF
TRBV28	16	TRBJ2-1	CASRVAGGSSYNEQFF
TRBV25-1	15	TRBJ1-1	CASSDMTGRDTEAFF
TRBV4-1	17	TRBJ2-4	CASSINRDRGPKNIQYF
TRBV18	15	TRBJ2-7	CASSPTGRYPYEQYF
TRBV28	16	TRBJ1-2	CASSFPFGETNYGYTF
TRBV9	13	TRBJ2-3	CASSVPPFVTQYF
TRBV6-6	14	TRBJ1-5	CASSYSSMPGPQHF
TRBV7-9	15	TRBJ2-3	CASSFPGTSTDTQYF
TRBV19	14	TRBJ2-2	CASSVRGNTGELFF
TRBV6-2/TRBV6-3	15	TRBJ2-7	CASSLQGRISYEQYF
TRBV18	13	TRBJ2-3	CASSHSHTDTQYF
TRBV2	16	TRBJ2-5	CASSGPSGRAQETQYF
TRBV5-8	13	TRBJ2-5	CASSLGLQETQYF
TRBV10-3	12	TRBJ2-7	CAISGQGDEQYF
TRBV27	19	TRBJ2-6	CASSLRPPLGGSGANVLTF
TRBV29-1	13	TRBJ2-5	CSSAGHSGETQYF
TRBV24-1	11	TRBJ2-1	CATRQGYEQFF
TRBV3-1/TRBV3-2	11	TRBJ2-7	CASSQAGTAYF
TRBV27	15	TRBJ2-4	CASSLFWGAKNIQYF
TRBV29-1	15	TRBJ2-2	CSVVSGQGNTGELFF
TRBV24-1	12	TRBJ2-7	CATSGLAEEQYF
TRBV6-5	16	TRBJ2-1	CASSYGSEGRRNEQFF
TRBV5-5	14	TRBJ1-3	CASTPQNSGNTIYF
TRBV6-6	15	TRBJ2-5	CASSYSGQTTETQYF
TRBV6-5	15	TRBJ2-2	CASSWDRRRTGELFF
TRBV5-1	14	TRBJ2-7	CASSKGQEEDEQYF
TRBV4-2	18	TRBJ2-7	CASSQVDPWRETGYEQYF
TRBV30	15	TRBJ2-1	CAWSVRAGDRREQFF
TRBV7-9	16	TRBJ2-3	CASSLGGLANTDTQYF
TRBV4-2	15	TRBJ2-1	CASSQDYFSANEQFF